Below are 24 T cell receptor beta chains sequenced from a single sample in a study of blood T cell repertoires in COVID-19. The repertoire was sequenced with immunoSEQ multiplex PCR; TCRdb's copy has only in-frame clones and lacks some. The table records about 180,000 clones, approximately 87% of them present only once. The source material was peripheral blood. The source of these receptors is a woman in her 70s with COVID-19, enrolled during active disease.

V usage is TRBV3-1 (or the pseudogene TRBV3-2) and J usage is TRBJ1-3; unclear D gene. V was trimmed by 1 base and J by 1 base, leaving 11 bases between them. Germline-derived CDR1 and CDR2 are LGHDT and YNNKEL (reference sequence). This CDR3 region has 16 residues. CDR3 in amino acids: CASSQAYGSSGNTIYF. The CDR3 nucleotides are TGTGCCAGCAGCCAAGCATATGGGAGTTCTGGAAACACCATATATTTT.

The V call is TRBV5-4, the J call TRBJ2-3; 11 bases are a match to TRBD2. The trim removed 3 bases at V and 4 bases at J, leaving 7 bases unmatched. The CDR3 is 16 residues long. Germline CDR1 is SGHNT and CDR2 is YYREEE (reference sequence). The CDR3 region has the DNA TGTGCCAGCAGCTCTGTTAGCGGGAGGGGGGCAGATACGCAGTATTTT. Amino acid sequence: CASSSVSGRGADTQYF.

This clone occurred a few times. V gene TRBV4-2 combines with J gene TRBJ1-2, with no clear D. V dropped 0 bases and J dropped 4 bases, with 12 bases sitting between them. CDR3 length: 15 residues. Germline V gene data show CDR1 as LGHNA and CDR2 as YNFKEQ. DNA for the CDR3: TGTGCCAGCAGCCAAGAAATCGGCGGAGCCTATGGCTACACCTTC. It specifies CASSQEIGGAYGYTF.

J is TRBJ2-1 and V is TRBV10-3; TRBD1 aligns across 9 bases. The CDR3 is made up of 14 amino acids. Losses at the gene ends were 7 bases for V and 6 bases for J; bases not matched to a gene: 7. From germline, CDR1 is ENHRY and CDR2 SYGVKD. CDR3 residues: CAITPGQGVNEQFF. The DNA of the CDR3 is TGTGCCATCACCCCGGGACAGGGAGTCAATGAGCAGTTCTTC.

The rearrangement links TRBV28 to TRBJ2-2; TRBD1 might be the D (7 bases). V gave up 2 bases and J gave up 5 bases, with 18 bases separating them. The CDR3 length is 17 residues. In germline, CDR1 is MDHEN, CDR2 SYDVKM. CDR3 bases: TGTGCCAGCAGTTTACTAGGGGGCGGGAAGAGTACCGGGGAGCTGTTTTTT. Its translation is CASSLLGGGKSTGELFF. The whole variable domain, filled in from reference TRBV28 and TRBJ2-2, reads DVKVTQSSRYLVKRTGEKVFLECVQDMDHENMFWYRQDPGLGLRLIYFSYDVKMKEKGDIPEGYSVSREKKERFSLILESASTNQTSMYLCASSLLGGGKSTGELFFGEGSRLTVL.

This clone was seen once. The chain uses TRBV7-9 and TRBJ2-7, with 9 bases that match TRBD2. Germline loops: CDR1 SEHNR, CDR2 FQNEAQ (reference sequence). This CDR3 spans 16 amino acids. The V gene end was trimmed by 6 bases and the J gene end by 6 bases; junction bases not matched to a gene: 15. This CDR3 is CASRPWPSREGPEQYF. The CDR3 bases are TGTGCCAGCAGACCTTGGCCTTCGCGGGAGGGCCCCGAGCAGTACTTC.

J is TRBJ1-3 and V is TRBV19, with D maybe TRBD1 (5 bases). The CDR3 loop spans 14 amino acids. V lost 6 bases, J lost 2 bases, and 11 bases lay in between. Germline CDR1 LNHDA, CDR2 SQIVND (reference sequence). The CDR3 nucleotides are TGTGCCAGTAGACCGACAGACGCTGGAAACACCATATATTTT. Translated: CASRPTDAGNTIYF.

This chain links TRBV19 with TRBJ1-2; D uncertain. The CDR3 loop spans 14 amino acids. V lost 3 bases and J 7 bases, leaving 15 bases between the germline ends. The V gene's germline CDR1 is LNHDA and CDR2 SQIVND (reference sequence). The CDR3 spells CASSMGTVLFGYTF. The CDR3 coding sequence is TGTGCCAGTAGTATGGGCACTGTTCTTTTTGGCTACACCTTC.

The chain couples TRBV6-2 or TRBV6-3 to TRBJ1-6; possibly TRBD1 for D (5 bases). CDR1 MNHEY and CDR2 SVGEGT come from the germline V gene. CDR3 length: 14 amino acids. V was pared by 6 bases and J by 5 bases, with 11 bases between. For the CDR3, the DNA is TGTGCCAGCAGCCAAGACAGAAATAATTCACCCCTCCACTTT. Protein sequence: CASSQDRNNSPLHF.

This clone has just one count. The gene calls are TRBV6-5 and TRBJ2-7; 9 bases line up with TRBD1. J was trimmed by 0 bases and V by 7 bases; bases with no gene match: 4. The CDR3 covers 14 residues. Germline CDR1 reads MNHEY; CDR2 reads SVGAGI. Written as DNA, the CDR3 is TGTGCCAGCAACCAACAGGGGGCCTCCTACGAGCAGTACTTC. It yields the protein CASNQQGASYEQYF.

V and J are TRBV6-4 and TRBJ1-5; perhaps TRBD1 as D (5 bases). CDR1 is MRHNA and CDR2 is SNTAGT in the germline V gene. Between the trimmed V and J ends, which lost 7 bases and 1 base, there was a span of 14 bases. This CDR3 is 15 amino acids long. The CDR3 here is CASINGTLSNQPQHF. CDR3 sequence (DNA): TGTGCCAGCATAAACGGGACTCTGAGCAATCAGCCCCAGCATTTT.

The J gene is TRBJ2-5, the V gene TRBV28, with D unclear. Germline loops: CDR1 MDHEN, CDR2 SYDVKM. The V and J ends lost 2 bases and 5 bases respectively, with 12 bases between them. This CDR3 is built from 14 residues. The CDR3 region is CASSLLGRSETQYF. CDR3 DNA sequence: TGTGCCAGCAGTTTACTCGGCAGGTCCGAGACCCAGTACTTC.

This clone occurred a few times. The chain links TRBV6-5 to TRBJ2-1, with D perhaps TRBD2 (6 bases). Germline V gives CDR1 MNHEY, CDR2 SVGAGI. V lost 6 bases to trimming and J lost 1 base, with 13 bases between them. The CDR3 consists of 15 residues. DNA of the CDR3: TGTGCCAGCAGGGGCGCCGGAGGGTCCTACAATGAGCAGTTCTTC. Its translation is CASRGAGGSYNEQFF.

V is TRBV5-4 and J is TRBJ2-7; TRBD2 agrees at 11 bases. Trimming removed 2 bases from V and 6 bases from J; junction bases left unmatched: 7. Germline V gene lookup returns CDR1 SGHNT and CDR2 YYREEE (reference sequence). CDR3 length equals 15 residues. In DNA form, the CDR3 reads TGTGCCAGCAGCTTAGACACTAGCGGGAGTTCCGAGCAGTACTTC. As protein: CASSLDTSGSSEQYF.

CDR3 DNA: TGTGCCAGCAGTCCACGGGACAGAAAATACGAGCAGTACTTC. Amino acid sequence: CASSPRDRKYEQYF. This sequence joins TRBV6-5 and TRBJ2-7; 7 bases agree with TRBD1. J lost 4 bases, V lost 5 bases, and 8 bases had no gene match. The V gene's germline CDR1 is MNHEY and CDR2 SVGAGI. The CDR3 covers 14 residues.

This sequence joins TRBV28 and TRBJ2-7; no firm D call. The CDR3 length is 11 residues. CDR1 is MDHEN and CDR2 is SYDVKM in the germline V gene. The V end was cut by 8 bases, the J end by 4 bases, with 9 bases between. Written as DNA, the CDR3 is TGTGCCAGCGGTAGTTCGTACGAGCAGTACTTC. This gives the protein CASGSSYEQYF.

CDR3 nucleotide sequence: TGCGCCAGCAGCCTCGGGGTGGGGAACACTGAAGCTTTCTTT. As protein: CASSLGVGNTEAFF. The V gene is TRBV4-1, the J gene TRBJ1-1, with D hard to call. Trimming shortened V by 4 bases and J by 1 base, and 10 bases separated the two germline ends. The CDR3 loop spans 14 amino acids. CDR1 MGHRA and CDR2 YSYEKL come from the germline V gene.

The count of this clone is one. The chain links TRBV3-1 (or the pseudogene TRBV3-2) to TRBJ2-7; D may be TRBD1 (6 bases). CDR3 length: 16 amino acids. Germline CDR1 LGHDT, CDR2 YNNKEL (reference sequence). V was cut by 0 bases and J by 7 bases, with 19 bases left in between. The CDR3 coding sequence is TGTGCCAGCAGCCAAGAAGACAGGTTTACATCGGGTGAGCAGTACTTC. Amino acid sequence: CASSQEDRFTSGEQYF.

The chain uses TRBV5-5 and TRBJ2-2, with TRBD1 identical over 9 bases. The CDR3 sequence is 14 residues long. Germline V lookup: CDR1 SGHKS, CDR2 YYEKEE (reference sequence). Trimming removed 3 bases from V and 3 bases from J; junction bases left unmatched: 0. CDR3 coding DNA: TGTGCCAGCAGCTACAGGGGGCACACCGGGGAGCTGTTTTTT. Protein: CASSYRGHTGELFF.

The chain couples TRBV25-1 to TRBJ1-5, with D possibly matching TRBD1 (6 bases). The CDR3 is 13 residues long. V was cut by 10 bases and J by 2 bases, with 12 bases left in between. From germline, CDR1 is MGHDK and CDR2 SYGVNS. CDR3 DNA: TGTGCCACAGGGGTAGAGGGCAATCAGCCCCAGCATTTT. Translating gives CATGVEGNQPQHF.

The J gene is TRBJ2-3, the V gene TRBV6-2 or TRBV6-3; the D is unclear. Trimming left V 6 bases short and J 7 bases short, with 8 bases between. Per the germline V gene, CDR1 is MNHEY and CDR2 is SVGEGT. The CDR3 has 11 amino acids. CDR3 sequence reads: CASSPLHTQYF. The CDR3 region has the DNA TGTGCCAGCAGCCCCCTCCATACGCAGTATTTT.

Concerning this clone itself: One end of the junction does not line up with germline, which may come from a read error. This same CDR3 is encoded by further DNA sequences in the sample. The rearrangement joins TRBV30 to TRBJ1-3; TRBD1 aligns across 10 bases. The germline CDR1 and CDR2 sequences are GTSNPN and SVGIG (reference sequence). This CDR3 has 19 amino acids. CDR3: CAWSKPGQGIPLSGNTIYF. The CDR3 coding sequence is TGTGCCTGGAGTAAACCGGGACAGGGGATTCCCCTCTCTGGGAACACCATATATTTT.

CDR3 protein: CAISGTSGSSGTGELFF. The CDR3 nucleotides read TGTGCCATCAGTGGTACTAGCGGGAGCTCGGGGACCGGGGAGCTGTTTTTT. The V and J genes are TRBV10-3 and TRBJ2-2; 11 bases are a match to TRBD2. Germline loops: CDR1 ENHRY, CDR2 SYGVKD. This CDR3 spans 17 amino acids. V shed 4 bases and J 5 bases; nucleotides not matched to a gene: 9.

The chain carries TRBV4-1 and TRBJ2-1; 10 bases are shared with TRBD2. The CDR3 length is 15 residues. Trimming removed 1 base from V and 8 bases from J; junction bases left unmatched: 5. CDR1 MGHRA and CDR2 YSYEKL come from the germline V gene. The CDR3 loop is CASSQASGRMYEQFF. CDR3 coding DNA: TGCGCCAGCAGCCAAGCTAGCGGGAGAATGTATGAGCAGTTCTTC.